This T cell receptor beta chain was observed in a study of blood T cells in healthy people across ages. Study-level points and caveats: Among long-lived donors, naive CD4+ cells were more numerous and diversity higher than in aged donors. Expanded clonotype shifts may have been confounded, as the donors had an unknown CMV status. Estimates of diversity drawn from one million T cells were considered underestimates.

A J-beta primer mix and a sample-barcoded 5' primer were used in a second PCR of about 7 to 12 cycles. The authors tagged each cDNA molecule using a template-switch adaptor with 12 random nucleotides. From the 5' RACE reads, TCRdb called clonotypes with MiXCR, one entry per CDR3 protein. The repertoire holds hundreds of thousands of distinct CDR3 sequences, with 45% to 55% as singletons. Germline CDR1 reads SGHTA; CDR2 reads FQGNSA. V shed 1 base and J shed 7 bases, with 8 bases lying between them. This CDR3 comprises 13 residues. On this clonotype itself: What it binds is not known.

The origin of this receptor is a man older than 75 in good health. This chain links TRBV7-2 with TRBJ1-5; no clear D gene. The sample was blood. CDR3 region: CASSLDAAQPQHF. Written as DNA, the CDR3 is TGTGCCAGCAGCTTAGATGCAGCCCAGCCCCAGCATTTT.